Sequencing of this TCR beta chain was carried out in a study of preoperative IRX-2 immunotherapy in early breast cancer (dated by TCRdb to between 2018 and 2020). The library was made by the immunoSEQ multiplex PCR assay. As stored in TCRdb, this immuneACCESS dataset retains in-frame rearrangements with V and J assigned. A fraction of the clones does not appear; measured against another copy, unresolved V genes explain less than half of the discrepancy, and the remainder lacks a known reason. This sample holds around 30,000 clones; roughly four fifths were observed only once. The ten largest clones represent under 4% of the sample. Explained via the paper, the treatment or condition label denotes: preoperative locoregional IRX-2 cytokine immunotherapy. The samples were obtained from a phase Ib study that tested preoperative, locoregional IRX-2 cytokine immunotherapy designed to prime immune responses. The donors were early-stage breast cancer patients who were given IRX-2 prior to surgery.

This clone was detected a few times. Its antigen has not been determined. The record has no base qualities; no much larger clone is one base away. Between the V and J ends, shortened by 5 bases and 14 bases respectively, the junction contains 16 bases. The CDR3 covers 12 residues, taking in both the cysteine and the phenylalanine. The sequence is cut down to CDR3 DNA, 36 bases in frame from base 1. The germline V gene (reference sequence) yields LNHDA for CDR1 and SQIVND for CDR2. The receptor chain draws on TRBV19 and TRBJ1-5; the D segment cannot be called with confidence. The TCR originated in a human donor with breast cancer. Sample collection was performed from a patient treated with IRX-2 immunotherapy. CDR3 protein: CASSLRGSVKHF. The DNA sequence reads TGTGCCAGTAGTCTACGAGGCTCGGTAAAGCATTTT.